The clone carrying this T cell receptor beta chain was counted a few times. Antigen: not known. V gave up 2 bases and J gave up 11 bases, with 16 bases separating them. This CDR3 region has 14 residues. Germline V gene lookup returns CDR1 KGHSH and CDR2 LQKENI. TCRdb keeps only in-frame clones here, not all; method: immunoSEQ multiplex PCR. The profile shows around 190,000 clones, roughly 85% of them singletons. The data were obtained in a study of cytomegalovirus exposure and HLA in healthy donors. Study conclusions and caveats: 164 TCR beta chains were listed as cytomegalovirus-associated. Specific recognition of CMV antigens was confirmed in vitro for a few chains (all CMV-associated). It was reported that the classifier diagnosed cytomegalovirus status with high specificity and sensitivity in both the original and validation cohorts.

The rearrangement uses TRBV18 and TRBJ1-5; no firm D call. The sequencing input was PBMCs. The TCR was taken from a man aged 18 to 30 in good health and CMV-seropositive. CDR3 loop: CASSPSGLREAQHF. The CDR3 DNA reads as TGTGCCAGCTCACCAAGTGGGCTTCGTGAAGCCCAGCATTTT.